These 7 T cell receptor beta chains originate from one sample sequenced in a study of T cell changes during pregnancy in multiple sclerosis. Clones were read by immunoSEQ multiplex PCR, and TCRdb kept only the in-frame ones, dropping some. Here the sample spans about 49,000 clones, more than 85% being singletons. The source material was CD8+ T cells from peripheral blood mononuclear cells, sampled in the first trimester of pregnancy. The receptor source for this set is a female donor with multiple sclerosis, enrolled in a pregnancy study.

About this clone itself: One junction end does not reproduce the germline sequence, and a read error may be involved. The gene calls are TRBV6-5 and TRBJ2-2, with a weak D call TRBD1 (5 bases). The CDR3 totals 12 residues. Germline V lookup: CDR1 MNHEY, CDR2 SVGAGI. The CDR3 nucleotides read TGTGCCGGCAGACACACAGGTCGGGAGCTGTTTTTT. It yields the protein CAGRHTGRELFF.

This chain joins TRBV29-1 and TRBJ2-1; D might be TRBD1 (5 bases). The V gene lost 4 bases and the J gene lost 7 bases, with 14 bases spanning the gap. Germline V gene sequence: CDR1 SQVTM, CDR2 ANQGSEA. The CDR3 has 13 residues. This chain's CDR3 is CSVVIQGRNEQFF. The CDR3 DNA sequence: TGCAGCGTTGTCATCCAGGGTCGAAATGAGCAGTTCTTC.

The chain joins TRBV29-1 to TRBJ2-7, with 14 bases lining up with TRBD2. The CDR3 covers 14 residues. Per the germline V gene, CDR1 is SQVTM and CDR2 is ANQGSEA. After removal of 6 bases from V and 6 bases from J, the junction contained 7 bases not matched to a gene. CDR3 region: CSVLGLAGVGEQYF. In DNA form, the CDR3 reads TGCAGCGTCCTGGGACTAGCGGGAGTAGGCGAGCAGTACTTC.

CDR3 sequence (DNA): TGCGCCAGCAGCGCCCCTACTAGCGGGACTAGCACAGATACGCAGTATTTT. As protein: CASSAPTSGTSTDTQYF. The chain couples TRBV5-1 to TRBJ2-3; 10 nucleotides align to TRBD2. The length of the CDR3 is 17 residues. Germline V CDR1 and CDR2: SGHRS, YFSETQ. The junction had 8 bases not matched to a gene; V was cut back by 4 bases and J by 0 bases.

The chain has TRBV28 and TRBJ2-7, with 10 nucleotides matching TRBD2. This CDR3 spans 14 amino acids. CDR1 is MDHEN and CDR2 is SYDVKM in the germline V gene. With 5 bases clipped from V and 3 bases from J, the junction kept 4 bases outside the gene matches. CDR3 region: CASSPLAGDYEQYF. CDR3 DNA sequence: TGTGCCAGCAGTCCCCTAGCGGGAGACTACGAGCAGTACTTC.

The gene calls are TRBV19 and TRBJ2-7; TRBD2 aligns across 10 bases. The junction had 7 bases not matched to a gene; V was cut back by 3 bases and J by 5 bases. In germline, CDR1 is LNHDA, CDR2 SQIVND (reference sequence). The CDR3 length is 15 residues. The CDR3 is CASSIAVAGGNEQYF. CDR3 nucleotide sequence: TGTGCCAGTAGTATCGCGGTAGCGGGAGGTAACGAGCAGTACTTC.

The rearrangement joins TRBV5-1 to TRBJ2-7, with D tentatively TRBD1 (5 bases). This CDR3 comprises 15 residues. CDR1 and CDR2 (germline): SGHRS, YFSETQ. V gave up 8 bases and J gave up 2 bases, with 20 bases separating them. The DNA of the CDR3 is TGCGCCAGTTCTCCGAAGACAGATCTGGCCTACGAGCAGTACTTC. Translation gives CASSPKTDLAYEQYF.